This TCR beta chain was retrieved from a study of early stage breast cancer tumors. The CDR3 runs to 14 residues. V was cut by 4 bases and J by 6 bases, with 18 bases left in between. Germline V gene data show CDR1 as SQVTM and CDR2 as ANQGSEA. The repertoire was sequenced with immunoSEQ multiplex PCR; TCRdb's copy has only in-frame clones and lacks some. The table includes roughly 30,000 clones, about 59% detected once. About 18-50 mg of tumor tissue was diced per sample. The material sequenced was breast tumor tissue. The chain is built from TRBV29-1 and TRBJ1-1; no reliable D call. This TCR was sampled from a person aged 50-59 years with breast cancer. CDR3 residues: CSVVWCCRIPEAFF. The DNA for the CDR3 is TGCAGCGTTGTTTGGTGTTGCCGAATTCCTGAAGCTTTCTTT.